This is a list of T cell receptor beta chains from one sample in a study of T cell responses to AZD1222 COVID-19 vaccine. The protocol was immunoSEQ multiplex PCR, while the TCRdb copy is restricted to in-frame clones and leaves out a portion. This repertoire shows roughly 250,000 clones, approximately 93% found once; its top ten account for around 0.5%. The sequenced sample was peripheral blood, obtained on day 0 of AZD1222 vaccination. All receptors derive from an adult in good health. CDR3s include the opening cysteine and the closing phenylalanine or tryptophan. A clone size is listed for some rows: how often the clone was seen (once, few, many), or a class if it is expanded.

CDR3 protein: CASSYGDRKINQPQHF; V gene: TRBV6-2/TRBV6-3; J gene: TRBJ1-5; clone size: NA
CDR3 protein: CASSVRQAGSNEKLFF; V gene: TRBV2; J gene: TRBJ1-4; clone size: NA
CDR3 protein: CASSIVGRGGYNEQFF; V gene: TRBV19; J gene: TRBJ2-1; clone size: few
CDR3 protein: CASSSSVAGGSEQFF; V gene: TRBV11-3; J gene: TRBJ2-1; clone size: NA
CDR3 protein: CATSDNRVQYF; V gene: TRBV24-1; J gene: TRBJ2-7; clone size: NA
CDR3 protein: CASSEARSNQPQHF; V gene: TRBV6-1; J gene: TRBJ1-5; clone size: NA
CDR3 protein: CASSWSSAANTGELFF; V gene: TRBV5-1; J gene: TRBJ2-2; clone size: NA
CDR3 protein: CASSPAGLGFEQFF; V gene: TRBV7-3; J gene: TRBJ2-1; clone size: NA
CDR3 protein: CASSLRPTSALSNEQFF; V gene: TRBV7-3; J gene: TRBJ2-1; clone size: NA
CDR3 protein: CASSLKGQGEGNTIYF; V gene: TRBV7-9; J gene: TRBJ1-3; clone size: NA
CDR3 protein: CASSPGIDTEAFF; V gene: TRBV18; J gene: TRBJ1-1; clone size: once
CDR3 protein: CASGLWSGEQFF; V gene: TRBV12-5; J gene: TRBJ2-1; clone size: NA
CDR3 protein: CASSEGNGYGYTF; V gene: TRBV6-1; J gene: TRBJ1-2; clone size: NA
CDR3 protein: CASRRSEVGNTIYF; V gene: TRBV19; J gene: TRBJ1-3; clone size: once
CDR3 protein: CASTTQSRLAGGYTF; V gene: TRBV13; J gene: TRBJ1-2; clone size: NA
CDR3 protein: CASSVSLRLKPYGYTF; V gene: TRBV27; J gene: TRBJ1-2; clone size: NA
CDR3 protein: CASSLGQTNSPLHF; V gene: TRBV5-1; J gene: TRBJ1-6; clone size: NA
CDR3 protein: CASSRLGGYEQYF; V gene: TRBV12-3/TRBV12-4; J gene: TRBJ2-7; clone size: NA
CDR3 protein: CASSATGKGGELFF; V gene: TRBV9; J gene: TRBJ2-2; clone size: NA
CDR3 protein: CASSLDPGNTGELFF; V gene: TRBV5-1; J gene: TRBJ2-2; clone size: NA
CDR3 protein: CASSSPGRGHRGYTF; V gene: TRBV5-4; J gene: TRBJ1-2; clone size: NA
CDR3 protein: CASSIDRASQPQHF; V gene: TRBV19; J gene: TRBJ1-5; clone size: NA
CDR3 protein: CASSYMVSNQPQHF; V gene: TRBV6-2/TRBV6-3; J gene: TRBJ1-5; clone size: NA
CDR3 protein: CASSQGGLHTGELFF; V gene: TRBV7-9; J gene: TRBJ2-2; clone size: NA
CDR3 protein: CASSFRQGGFFSTEAFF; V gene: TRBV5-1; J gene: TRBJ1-1; clone size: NA
CDR3 protein: CASSKGLAGITGELFF; V gene: TRBV9; J gene: TRBJ2-2; clone size: NA
CDR3 protein: CASSQLGLAGDTGELFF; V gene: TRBV16; J gene: TRBJ2-2; clone size: NA
CDR3 protein: CASSPDRGTDTQYF; V gene: TRBV7-3; J gene: TRBJ2-3; clone size: NA
CDR3 protein: CASSPIPRSGNTIYF; V gene: TRBV18; J gene: TRBJ1-3; clone size: NA
CDR3 protein: CASSPDPGQGASGNTIYF; V gene: TRBV5-6; J gene: TRBJ1-3; clone size: NA
CDR3 protein: CASSISGGGGTDTQYF; V gene: TRBV19; J gene: TRBJ2-3; clone size: NA
CDR3 protein: CASSEGARTGELFF; V gene: TRBV10-1; J gene: TRBJ2-2; clone size: NA
CDR3 protein: CASSGDRGTEAFF; V gene: TRBV2; J gene: TRBJ1-1; clone size: NA
CDR3 protein: CASSQDREATEAFF; V gene: TRBV5-4; J gene: TRBJ1-1; clone size: NA
CDR3 protein: CASSLDGTQYF; V gene: TRBV7-3; J gene: TRBJ2-3; clone size: NA
CDR3 protein: CASSPDSTGELFF; V gene: TRBV9; J gene: TRBJ2-2; clone size: NA
CDR3 protein: CASKRGEIGYEQYF; V gene: TRBV2; J gene: TRBJ2-7; clone size: NA
CDR3 protein: CASSPHGDANEKLFF; V gene: TRBV5-1; J gene: TRBJ1-4; clone size: once
CDR3 protein: CASSLPGEVLDTQYF; V gene: TRBV11-2; J gene: TRBJ2-3; clone size: NA
CDR3 protein: CASSVAGGINQPQHF; V gene: TRBV9; J gene: TRBJ1-5; clone size: NA
CDR3 protein: CASWRGAHEQFF; V gene: TRBV5-8; J gene: TRBJ2-1; clone size: NA